The 12 T cell receptor beta chains below come from one sample, sequenced in a study of blood T cell repertoires in COVID-19 (dated by TCRdb to 2019 to 2021). The library was obtained by the immunoSEQ multiplex PCR assay. TCRdb stores this immuneACCESS table with in-frame sequences only. Part of the clones is absent; in the studies checked, under half of the shortfall reflects unresolved V genes, and no reason is known for the rest. For this sample there are about 98,000 clones; nearly 90% appear just once. The ten most abundant clones make up 2% of the sample. Input material: peripheral blood. All receptors come from a man in his fifties or sixties with active COVID-19.

The chain links TRBV6-1 to TRBJ1-1; D gene uncertain. Trimming pared 0 bases from V and 5 bases from J, leaving 10 bases between. The length of the CDR3 is 14 residues. Germline values: CDR1 MNHNS, CDR2 SASEGT. The CDR3 loop reads CASSEALRGTEAFF. As DNA, the CDR3 is TGTGCCAGCAGTGAAGCGCTCCGAGGTACTGAAGCTTTCTTT.

The V call is TRBV18, the J call TRBJ2-6; 8 bases match TRBD1. CDR1 and CDR2 (germline): KGHSH, LQKENI. Trimming at V came to 3 bases and at J to 2 bases, leaving 3 bases not matched to a gene. The CDR3 has 16 residues. Here the CDR3 reads CASSPLGQAGANVLTF. The CDR3 DNA reads TGTGCCAGCTCACCCCTGGGACAGGCTGGGGCCAACGTCCTGACTTTC.

This chain uses TRBV6-6 with TRBJ1-2, with D uncertain. Looked up from germline, CDR1 is MNHNY and CDR2 is SVGAGI (reference sequence). CDR3 length: 15 amino acids. The ends were cut back, 4 bases at V and 0 bases at J, with 12 bases in the middle. CDR3 sequence (DNA): TGTGCCAGCAGTTCCACAGCAACACCTAACTATGGCTACACCTTC. Translation gives CASSSTATPNYGYTF.

This chain links TRBV5-5 with TRBJ2-2; 12 nucleotides align to TRBD2. Germline V gene data show CDR1 as SGHKS and CDR2 as YYEKEE (reference sequence). CDR3 length: 19 residues. V lost 2 bases, J lost 2 bases, and 10 bases stayed unmatched. The CDR3 nucleotides read TGTGCCAGCAGCTTTACTAGCGGGGGGTTAGGTATTAACACCGGGGAGCTGTTTTTT. This codes for CASSFTSGGLGINTGELFF. Full variable domain (missing parts from reference TRBV5-5 and TRBJ2-2): DAGVTQSPTHLIKTRGQQVTLRCSPISGHKSVSWYQQVLGQGPQFIFQYYEKEERGRGNFPDRFSARQFPNYSSELNVNALLLGDSALYLCASSFTSGGLGINTGELFFGEGSRLTVL.

The chain joins TRBV3-1 (or the pseudogene TRBV3-2) to TRBJ1-1; D is unclear. Trimming cost V 2 bases and J 4 bases, with 11 bases left between them. The CDR3 is made up of 14 amino acids. CDR1 LGHDT and CDR2 YNNKEL come from the germline V gene (reference sequence). The CDR3 is CASSQHAGSTEAFF. The CDR3 DNA sequence: TGTGCCAGCAGCCAACACGCGGGAAGCACTGAAGCTTTCTTT.

V is TRBV6-5 and J is TRBJ2-5; 9 nucleotides align to TRBD2. There are 16 residues in the CDR3. Germline CDR1 and CDR2: MNHEY and SVGAGI. J was trimmed by 1 base and V by 1 base; bases with no gene match: 4. CDR3 protein: CASSYFFSGGQETQYF. The CDR3 DNA follows: TGTGCCAGCAGTTACTTTTTTAGCGGGGGCCAAGAGACCCAGTACTTC.

The rearrangement joins TRBV5-4 to TRBJ1-5, with D perhaps matching TRBD1 (6 bases). In germline, CDR1 is SGHNT, CDR2 YYREEE (reference sequence). Trimming removed 2 bases from V and 1 base from J, with 10 bases in between. This CDR3 spans 15 amino acids. The CDR3 region is CASSLGGWSNQPQHF. CDR3 DNA: TGTGCCAGCAGCTTAGGGGGATGGAGCAATCAGCCCCAGCATTTT.

This rearrangement joins TRBV6-6 to TRBJ2-3, with a possible D match to TRBD1 (6 bases). Germline lookup yields CDR1 MNHNY and CDR2 SVGAGI (reference sequence). Trimming shortened V by 4 bases and J by 3 bases, and 17 bases separated the two germline ends. The CDR3 has 16 residues. DNA for the CDR3: TGTGCCAGCAGTTTCCCTTGGGAAGGGGGTACAGATACGCAGTATTTT. Amino acid sequence: CASSFPWEGGTDTQYF.

This clone was seen a single time. The genes are TRBV15 and TRBJ2-1; 13 bases agree with TRBD2. The trim removed 0 bases at V and 10 bases at J, leaving 6 bases unmatched. The CDR3 spans 16 residues. Germline V gives CDR1 LNHNV, CDR2 YYDKDF (reference sequence). The CDR3 bases are TGTGCCACCAGCAGAGATTTGGGACTAGCGGGGCGGGAGCAGTTCTTC. It specifies CATSRDLGLAGREQFF.

The chain has TRBV19 and TRBJ2-1; D ambiguous. Deletions cut 5 bases from V and 10 bases from J, with 12 bases between. Germline V gene data show CDR1 as LNHDA and CDR2 as SQIVND (reference sequence). The CDR3 extends over 12 amino acids. CDR3 in amino acids: CASSVQAREQFF. CDR3 DNA sequence: TGTGCCAGTAGTGTGCAGGCAAGAGAGCAGTTCTTC.

This clone occurred once. The gene calls are TRBV29-1 and TRBJ1-3, with D possibly TRBD1 on 5 matching bases. The germline gives CDR1 SQVTM, CDR2 ANQGSEA. This CDR3 contains 13 residues. The V end lost 3 bases, the J end lost 4 bases, and 10 bases lay between the germline ends. The CDR3 sequence is CSVDTGEGNTIYF. CDR3 coding DNA: TGCAGCGTTGATACGGGGGAGGGAAACACCATATATTTT.

The V gene is TRBV6-5, the J gene TRBJ2-1; 9 bases agree with TRBD1. V shed 2 bases and J 9 bases; nucleotides not matched to a gene: 11. The CDR3 is made up of 16 amino acids. Germline V gene lookup returns CDR1 MNHEY and CDR2 SVGAGI. CDR3 region: CASSYGRDRVYGEQFF. CDR3 DNA: TGTGCCAGCAGTTACGGCCGGGACAGGGTATATGGTGAGCAGTTCTTC.